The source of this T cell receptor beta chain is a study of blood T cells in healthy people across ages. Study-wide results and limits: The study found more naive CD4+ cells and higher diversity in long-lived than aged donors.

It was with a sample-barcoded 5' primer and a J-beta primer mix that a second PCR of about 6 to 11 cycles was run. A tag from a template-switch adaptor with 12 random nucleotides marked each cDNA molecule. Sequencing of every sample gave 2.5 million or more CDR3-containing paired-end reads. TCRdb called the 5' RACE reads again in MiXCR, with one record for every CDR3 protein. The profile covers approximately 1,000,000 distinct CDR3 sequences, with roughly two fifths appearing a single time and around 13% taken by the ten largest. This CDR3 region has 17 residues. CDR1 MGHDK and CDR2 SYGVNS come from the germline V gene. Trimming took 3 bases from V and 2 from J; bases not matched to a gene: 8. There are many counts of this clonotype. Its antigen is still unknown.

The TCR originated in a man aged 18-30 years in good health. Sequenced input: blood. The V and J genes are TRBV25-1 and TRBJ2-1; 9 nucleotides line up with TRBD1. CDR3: CASSDRAGTGTYNEQFF. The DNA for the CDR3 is TGTGCCAGCAGTGACAGAGCCGGGACAGGGACCTACAATGAGCAGTTCTTC.